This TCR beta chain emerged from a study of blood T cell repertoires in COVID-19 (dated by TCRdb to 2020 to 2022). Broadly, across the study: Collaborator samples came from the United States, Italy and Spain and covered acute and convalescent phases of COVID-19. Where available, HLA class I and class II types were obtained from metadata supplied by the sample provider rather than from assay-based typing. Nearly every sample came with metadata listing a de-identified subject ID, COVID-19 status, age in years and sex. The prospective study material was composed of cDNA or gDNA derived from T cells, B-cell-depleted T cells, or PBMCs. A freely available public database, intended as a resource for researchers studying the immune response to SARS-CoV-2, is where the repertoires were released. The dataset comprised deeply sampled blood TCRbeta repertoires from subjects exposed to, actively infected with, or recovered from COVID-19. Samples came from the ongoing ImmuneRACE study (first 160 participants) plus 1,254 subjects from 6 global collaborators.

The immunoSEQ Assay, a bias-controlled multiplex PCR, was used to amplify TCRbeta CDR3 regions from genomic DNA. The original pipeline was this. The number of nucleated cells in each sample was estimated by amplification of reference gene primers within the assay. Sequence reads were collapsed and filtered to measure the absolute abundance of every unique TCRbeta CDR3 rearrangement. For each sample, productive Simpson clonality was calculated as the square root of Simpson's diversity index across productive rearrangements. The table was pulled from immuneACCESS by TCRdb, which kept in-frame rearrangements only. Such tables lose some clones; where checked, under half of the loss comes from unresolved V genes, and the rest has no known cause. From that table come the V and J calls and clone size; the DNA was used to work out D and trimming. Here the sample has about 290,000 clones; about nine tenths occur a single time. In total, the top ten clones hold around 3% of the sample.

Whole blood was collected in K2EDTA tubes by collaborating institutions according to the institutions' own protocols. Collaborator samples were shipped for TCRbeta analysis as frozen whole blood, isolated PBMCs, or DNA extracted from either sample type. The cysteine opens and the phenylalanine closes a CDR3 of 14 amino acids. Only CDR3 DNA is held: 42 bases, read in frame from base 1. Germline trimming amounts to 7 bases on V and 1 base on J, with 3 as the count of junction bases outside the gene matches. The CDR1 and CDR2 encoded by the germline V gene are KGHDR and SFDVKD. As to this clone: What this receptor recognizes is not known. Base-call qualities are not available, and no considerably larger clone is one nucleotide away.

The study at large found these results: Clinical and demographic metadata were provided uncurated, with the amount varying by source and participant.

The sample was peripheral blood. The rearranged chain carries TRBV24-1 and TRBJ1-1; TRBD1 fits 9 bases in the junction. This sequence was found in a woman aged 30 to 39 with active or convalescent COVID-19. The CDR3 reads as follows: CATRGQGSNTEAFF. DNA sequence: TGTGCCACCAGAGGACAGGGGTCGAACACTGAAGCTTTCTTT.